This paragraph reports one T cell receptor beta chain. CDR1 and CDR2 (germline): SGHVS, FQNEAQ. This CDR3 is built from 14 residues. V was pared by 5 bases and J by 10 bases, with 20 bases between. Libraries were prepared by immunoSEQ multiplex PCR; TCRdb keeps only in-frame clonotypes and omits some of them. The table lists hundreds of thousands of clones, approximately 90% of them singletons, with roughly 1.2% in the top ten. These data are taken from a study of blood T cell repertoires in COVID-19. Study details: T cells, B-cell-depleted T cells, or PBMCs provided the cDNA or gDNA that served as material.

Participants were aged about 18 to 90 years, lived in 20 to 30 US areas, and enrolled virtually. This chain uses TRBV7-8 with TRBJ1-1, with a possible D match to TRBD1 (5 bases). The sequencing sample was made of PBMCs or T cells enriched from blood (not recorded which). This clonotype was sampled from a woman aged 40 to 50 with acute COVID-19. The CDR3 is CASSNGLTGVVAFF. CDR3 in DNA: TGTGCCAGCAGCAATGGCCTAACAGGCGTAGTAGCTTTCTTT.